The clone carrying this T cell receptor (beta chain) was detected ten times or more. This record comes from a study of identical twins. V shed 6 bases and J 5 bases; nucleotides not matched to a gene: 10. This CDR3 has 15 residues. The germline V gene encodes CDR1 KGHSH and CDR2 LQKENI. One entry per CDR3 protein results from TCRdb running MiXCR on the 5' RACE reads. Found here are some 730,000 distinct CDR3 sequences, roughly 18% of them singletons; the top ten hold less than 15%. This sample also belongs to another study, concerning T cells expressing NK-cell markers.

The chain has TRBV18 and TRBJ2-1; the match to TRBD2 covers 7 bases. The sample consisted of PBMCs. The sequence was collected from a woman under 30 in good health. CDR3 nucleotide sequence: TGTGCCAGCTCGGGAGGGCTAGCGGTGAACAATGAGCAGTTCTTC. Its protein is CASSGGLAVNNEQFF.